Detailed here is one TCR beta chain. The CDR3 extends over 14 amino acids. With V trimmed by 10 bases and J by 3 bases, 9 bases remained unmatched. Looked up from germline, CDR1 is MDHEN and CDR2 is SYDVKM. The record originates from a study of blood T cell repertoires in COVID-19. Only in-frame clones appear in the TCRdb table, and some are missing; sequencing was by immunoSEQ multiplex PCR. This sample yields 110,000 or so clones, of which 75% to 90% are seen a single time; over 4% belongs to the top ten. Material: peripheral blood. This chain uses TRBV28 with TRBJ2-7; 10 nucleotides align to TRBD1. The sequence was obtained from a woman between 45 and 60 years old with acute or convalescent COVID-19. As DNA, the CDR3 is TGTGCCACCCTAAGTGGGACAGGGGTCTACGAGCAGTACTTC. It yields the protein CATLSGTGVYEQYF.